A selection of T cell receptor beta chains follows, all from one sample in a study of T cell responses to AZD1222 COVID-19 vaccine. Sequenced by immunoSEQ multiplex PCR; TCRdb stores in-frame clones only, minus some. The sample contains about 150,000 clones, about 88% of which appear only once. The material sequenced was peripheral blood, taken on day 0 of AZD1222 vaccination. The origin of the receptors is an adult in good health. Each CDR3 is given with its conserved first and last residue. The D gene is left open where the match is weak. Rows give clone size only sometimes, using once, few, many, or a class for an expanded clone.

>TRBD2|TRBV11-2|TRBJ2-3|NA
TGTGCCAGCAGCTTAGGAGCTGCGGGGGTAGCAGATACGCAGTATTTT
CASSLGAAGVADTQYF
>TRBD1|TRBV6-5|TRBJ1-5|NA
TGTGCCAGCAGTCCGTGGGACAGGGGGAATCAGCCCCAGCATTTT
CASSPWDRGNQPQHF
>TRBD1|TRBV28|TRBJ1-5|NA
TGTGCCAGCAGTTCCCCCGGCAGGGGGAATCAGCCCCAGCATTTT
CASSSPGRGNQPQHF
>TRBD2|TRBV2|TRBJ2-2|NA
TGTGCCAGCAAACCGGGACTAGCGGGGGTTGTAGGGGAGCTGTTTTTT
CASKPGLAGVVGELFF
>NA|TRBV6-1|TRBJ2-1|once
TGTGCCAGCAGTGAAATCGTCAAAGTTAATGAGCAGTTCTTC
CASSEIVKVNEQFF
>TRBD1|TRBV14|TRBJ1-5|NA
TGTGCCAGCAGCCCCTGGGGACAGAATTATAGCAATCAGCCCCAGCATTTT
CASSPWGQNYSNQPQHF
>NA|TRBV5-4|TRBJ1-2|NA
TGTGCCAGCAGCTTGGGGCAGGTCAGCTTCTATGGCTACACCTTC
CASSLGQVSFYGYTF
>NA|TRBV2|TRBJ2-5|NA
TGTGCCAGCAGTGAATTTTCGGGCCGGGAGACCCAGTACTTC
CASSEFSGRETQYF
>TRBD1|TRBV5-1|TRBJ1-4|NA
TGCGCCAGCAGCTTTGAGGGACAGGGGCGGAGGGAAAAACTGTTTTTT
CASSFEGQGRREKLFF
>NA|TRBV13|TRBJ2-1|NA
TGTGCCAGCAGCGCAGGTAGGAATGAGCAGTTCTTC
CASSAGRNEQFF
>TRBD1|TRBV5-5|TRBJ1-6|NA
TGTGCCAGCAGCCCCGGACAGGGGGCCTCCTATAATTCACCCCTCCACTTT
CASSPGQGASYNSPLHF
>TRBD1|TRBV6-6|TRBJ2-7|NA
TGTGCCAGCAGGTCCGGGACAGGGGGGACCTACGAGCAGTACTTC
CASRSGTGGTYEQYF
>NA|TRBV2|TRBJ2-3|NA
TGTGCCAGCAGTGAGCGGCTGGACACAGATACGCAGTATTTT
CASSERLDTDTQYF
>NA|TRBV7-9|TRBJ1-2|NA
TGTGCCAGCAGCTTAGGACAAACCAACTATGGCTACACCTTC
CASSLGQTNYGYTF
>NA|TRBV28|TRBJ2-7|NA
TGTGCCAGCAGTCGCACTTCGAGCTCCTACGAGCAGTACTTC
CASSRTSSSYEQYF
>TRBD1|TRBV4-3|TRBJ2-7|few
TGCGCCAGCAGCCAAGCATGGGGACAGTCAACCTACGAGCAGTACTTC
CASSQAWGQSTYEQYF
>NA|TRBV29-1|TRBJ2-3|NA
TGCAGCGTTGAAGTAATAGCGGATACGCAGTATTTT
CSVEVIADTQYF
>TRBD1|TRBV18|TRBJ1-2|NA
TGTGCCAGCTCACAGGGACAGGGGGCAGCTAACTATGGCTACACCTTC
CASSQGQGAANYGYTF
>NA|TRBV3-1/TRBV3-2|TRBJ1-2|NA
TGTGCCAGCAGCCAAAGTTATGGCTACACCTTC
CASSQSYGYTF
>NA|TRBV19|TRBJ1-1|NA
TGTGCCAGTTCAAGGACAGCGAACACTGAAGCTTTCTTT
CASSRTANTEAFF
>NA|TRBV11-2|TRBJ2-7|NA
TGTGCCAGCAGCCGCATACAGGGTTTAGTCGGCGAGCAGTACTTC
CASSRIQGLVGEQYF
>TRBD2|TRBV9|TRBJ2-3|NA
TGTGCCAGCAGCCTTTCGGGGGGGCCCGCAGATACGCAGTATTTT
CASSLSGGPADTQYF
>TRBD1|TRBV18|TRBJ1-3|NA
TGTGCCAGCTCACCGATGACAGGGAGCTCTGGAAACACCATATATTTT
CASSPMTGSSGNTIYF
>NA|TRBV13|TRBJ2-7|NA
TGTGCCAGCAGCTTGATGGATGGATTACGTGAGCAGTACTTC
CASSLMDGLREQYF
>NA|TRBV6-6|TRBJ1-5|NA
TGTGCCAGCACTCGGGGGGGTTCCCAGCAGCCCCAGCATTTT
CASTRGGSQQPQHF
>TRBD1|TRBV18|TRBJ1-5|NA
TGTGCCAGCTCATCGACAGGGGATCAGCCCCAGCATTTT
CASSSTGDQPQHF